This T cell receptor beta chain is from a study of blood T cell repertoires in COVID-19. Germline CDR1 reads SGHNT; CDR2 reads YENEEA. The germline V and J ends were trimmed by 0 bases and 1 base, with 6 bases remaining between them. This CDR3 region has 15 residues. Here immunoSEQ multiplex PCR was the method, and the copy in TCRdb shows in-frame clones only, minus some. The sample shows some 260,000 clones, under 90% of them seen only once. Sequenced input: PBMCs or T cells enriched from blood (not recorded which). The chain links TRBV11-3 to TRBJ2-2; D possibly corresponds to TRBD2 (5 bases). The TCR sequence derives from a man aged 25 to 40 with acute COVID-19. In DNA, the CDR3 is TGTGCCAGCAGCTTAGAAGGGAGGAACACCGGGGAGCTGTTTTTT. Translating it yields CASSLEGRNTGELFF.